Listed here is a single T cell receptor beta chain. Its antigen is as yet unknown. Treatment denoted: roughly 10-day PBMC culture with coronavirus spike peptide pools or control peptides (ViraFEST assay). Using peptide pools, antigen-specific T cells were expanded in ViraFEST before TCRs were sequenced. Half the medium was replaced with fresh IL-2 medium on days 3 and 7. These data originate in a study of vaccination and CD4 T cells after COVID-19. Study details: Overlapping peptides of the spike proteins of SARS-CoV-2, HCoV-NL63, HCoV-OC43 and HCoV-229E were used for cell stimulation.

The assay that was used to sequence DNA from cultured CD4+ T cells was the Oncomine TCR Beta short-read assay. One entry per CDR3 protein results from TCRdb running MiXCR on the PCR reads. Found here are over 14,000 distinct CDR3 sequences, roughly 27% of them singletons; the top ten hold over 15%. V was clipped by 6 bases and J by 6 bases; unmatched bases: 3. The CDR3 loop spans 12 amino acids. The germline gives CDR1 SNHLY, CDR2 FYNNEI. The material sequenced was CD4+ T cells from blood, cultured in vitro, taken before SARS-CoV-2 vaccination. The source is a human donor who received a COVID-19 vaccine. V is TRBV2 and J is TRBJ1-2; 8 nucleotides line up with TRBD1. CDR3 bases: TGTGCCAGCAGCGACAGGGGTAATGGCTACACCTTC. Its translation: CASSDRGNGYTF.